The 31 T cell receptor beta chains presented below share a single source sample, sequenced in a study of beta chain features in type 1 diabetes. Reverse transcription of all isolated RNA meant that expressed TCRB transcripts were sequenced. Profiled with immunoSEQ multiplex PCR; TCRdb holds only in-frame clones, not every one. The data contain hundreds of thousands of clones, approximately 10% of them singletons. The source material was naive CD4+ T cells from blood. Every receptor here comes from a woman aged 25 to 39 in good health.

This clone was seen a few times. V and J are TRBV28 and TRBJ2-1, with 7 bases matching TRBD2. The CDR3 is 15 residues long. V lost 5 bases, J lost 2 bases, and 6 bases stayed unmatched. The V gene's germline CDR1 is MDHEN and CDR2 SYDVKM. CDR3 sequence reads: CASSLGEGAYNEQFF. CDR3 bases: TGTGCCAGCAGTCTCGGGGAGGGCGCCTACAATGAGCAGTTCTTC. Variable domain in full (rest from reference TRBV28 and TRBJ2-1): DVKVTQSSRYLVKRTGEKVFLECVQDMDHENMFWYRQDPGLGLRLIYFSYDVKMKEKGDIPEGYSVSREKKERFSLILESASTNQTSMYLCASSLGEGAYNEQFFGPGTRLTVL.

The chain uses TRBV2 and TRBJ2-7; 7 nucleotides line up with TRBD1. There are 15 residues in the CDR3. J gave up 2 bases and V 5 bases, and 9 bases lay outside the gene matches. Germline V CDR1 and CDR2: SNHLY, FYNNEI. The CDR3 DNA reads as TGTGCCAGCAGTCGACAGGGACCTGGACCCTACGAGCAGTACTTC. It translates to CASSRQGPGPYEQYF.

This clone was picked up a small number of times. This CDR3 reads CASSPGTGSGNEQFF. CDR3 nucleotides: TGTGCCAGCAGCCCCGGGACAGGGTCGGGCAATGAGCAGTTCTTC. V and J are TRBV5-4 and TRBJ2-1; 9 bases agree with TRBD1. Germline loops: CDR1 SGHNT, CDR2 YYREEE (reference sequence). Losses at the gene ends were 4 bases for V and 6 bases for J; bases not matched to a gene: 8. This CDR3 region has 15 residues.

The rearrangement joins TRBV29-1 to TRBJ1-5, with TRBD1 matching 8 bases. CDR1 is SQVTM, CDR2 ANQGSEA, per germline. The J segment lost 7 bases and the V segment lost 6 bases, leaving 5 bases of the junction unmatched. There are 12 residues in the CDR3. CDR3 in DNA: TGCAGCGTAGCGACAGGGGACCAGCCCCAGCATTTT. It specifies CSVATGDQPQHF. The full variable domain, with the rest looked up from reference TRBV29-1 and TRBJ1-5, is SAVISQKPSRDICQRGTSLTIQCQVDSQVTMMFWYRQQPGQSLTLIATANQGSEATYESGFVIDKFPISRPNLTFSTLTVSNMSPEDSSIYLCSVATGDQPQHFGDGTRLSIL.

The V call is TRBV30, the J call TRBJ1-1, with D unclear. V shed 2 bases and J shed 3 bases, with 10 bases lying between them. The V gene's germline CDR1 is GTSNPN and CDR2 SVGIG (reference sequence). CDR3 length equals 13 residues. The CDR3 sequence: CAWSSRLDTEAFF. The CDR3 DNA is TGTGCCTGGAGTTCCCGGTTGGACACTGAAGCTTTCTTT.

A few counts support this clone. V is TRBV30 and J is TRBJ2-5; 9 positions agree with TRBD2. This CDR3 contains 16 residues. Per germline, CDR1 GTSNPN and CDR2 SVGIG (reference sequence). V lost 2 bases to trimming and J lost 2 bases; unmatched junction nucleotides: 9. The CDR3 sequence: CAWSSGASGTQETQYF. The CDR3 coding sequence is TGTGCCTGGAGTTCCGGAGCTAGCGGGACACAAGAGACCCAGTACTTC.

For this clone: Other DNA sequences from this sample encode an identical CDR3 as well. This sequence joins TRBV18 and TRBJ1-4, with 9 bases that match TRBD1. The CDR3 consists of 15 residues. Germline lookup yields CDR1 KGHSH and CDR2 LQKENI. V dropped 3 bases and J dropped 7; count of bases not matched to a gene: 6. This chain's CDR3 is CASSPPGQGGEKLFF. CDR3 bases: TGTGCCAGCTCACCTCCGGGACAGGGTGGTGAAAAACTGTTTTTT.

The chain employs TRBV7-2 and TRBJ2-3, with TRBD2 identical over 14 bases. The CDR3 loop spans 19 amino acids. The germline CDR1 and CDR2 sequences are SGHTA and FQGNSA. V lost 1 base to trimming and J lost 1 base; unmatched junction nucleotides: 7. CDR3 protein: CASSLGGLAGGPRTDTQYF. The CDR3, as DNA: TGTGCCAGCAGCTTAGGCGGACTAGCGGGAGGCCCTCGCACAGATACGCAGTATTTT.

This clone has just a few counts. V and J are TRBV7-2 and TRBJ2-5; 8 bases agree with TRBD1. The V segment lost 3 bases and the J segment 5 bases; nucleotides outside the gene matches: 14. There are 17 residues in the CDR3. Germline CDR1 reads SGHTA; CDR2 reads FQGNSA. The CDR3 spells CASSFQGALGLRETQYF. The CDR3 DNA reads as TGTGCCAGCAGCTTCCAGGGGGCGTTAGGTTTGAGGGAGACCCAGTACTTC.

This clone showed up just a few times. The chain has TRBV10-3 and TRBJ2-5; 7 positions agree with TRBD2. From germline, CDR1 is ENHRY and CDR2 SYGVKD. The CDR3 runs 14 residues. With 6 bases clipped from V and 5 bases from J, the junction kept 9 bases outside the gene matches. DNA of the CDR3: TGTGCCATCAGGGGGGAGGGACTGGGGGAGACCCAGTACTTC. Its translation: CAIRGEGLGETQYF.

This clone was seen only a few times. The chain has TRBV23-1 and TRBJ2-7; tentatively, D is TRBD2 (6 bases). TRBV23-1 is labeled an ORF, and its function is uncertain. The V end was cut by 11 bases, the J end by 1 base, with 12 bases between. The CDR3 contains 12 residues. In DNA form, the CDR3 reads TGCGCCCCGGTAGGAGGGTCCTACGAGCAGTACTTC. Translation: CAPVGGSYEQYF.

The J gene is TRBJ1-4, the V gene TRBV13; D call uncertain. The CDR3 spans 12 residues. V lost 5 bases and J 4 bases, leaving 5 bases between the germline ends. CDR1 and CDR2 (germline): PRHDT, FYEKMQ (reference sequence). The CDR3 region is CASSLINEKLFF. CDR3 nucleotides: TGTGCCAGCAGCCTAATTAATGAAAAACTGTTTTTT.

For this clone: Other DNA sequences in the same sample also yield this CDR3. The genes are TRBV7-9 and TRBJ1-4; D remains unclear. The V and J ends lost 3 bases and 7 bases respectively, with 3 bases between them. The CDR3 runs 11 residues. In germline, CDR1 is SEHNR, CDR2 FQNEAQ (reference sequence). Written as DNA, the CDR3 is TGTGCCAGCAGCTTGAGTGAAAAACTGTTTTTT. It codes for CASSLSEKLFF.

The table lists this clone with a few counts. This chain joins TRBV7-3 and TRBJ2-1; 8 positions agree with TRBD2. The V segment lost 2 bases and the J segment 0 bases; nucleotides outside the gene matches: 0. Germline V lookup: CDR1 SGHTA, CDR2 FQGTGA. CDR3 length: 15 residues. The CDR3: CASSLGTSSYNEQFF. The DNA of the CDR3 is TGTGCCAGCAGCTTAGGGACTAGCTCCTACAATGAGCAGTTCTTC. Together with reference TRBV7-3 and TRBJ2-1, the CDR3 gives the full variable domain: GAGVSQTPSNKVTEKGKYVELRCDPISGHTALYWYRQSLGQGPEFLIYFQGTGAADDSGLPNDRFFAVRPEGSVSTLKIQRTERGDSAVYLCASSLGTSSYNEQFFGPGTRLTVL.

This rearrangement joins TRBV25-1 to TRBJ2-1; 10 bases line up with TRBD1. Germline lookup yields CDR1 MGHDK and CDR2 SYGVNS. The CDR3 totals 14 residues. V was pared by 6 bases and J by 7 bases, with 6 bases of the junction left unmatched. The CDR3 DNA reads TGTGCCAGCAGCCGGGACAGGGGAGGTAATGAGCAGTTCTTC. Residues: CASSRDRGGNEQFF.

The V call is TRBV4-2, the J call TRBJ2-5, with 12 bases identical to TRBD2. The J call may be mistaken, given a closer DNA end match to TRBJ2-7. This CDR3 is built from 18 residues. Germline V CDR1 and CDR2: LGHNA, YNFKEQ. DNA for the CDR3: TGTGCCAGCAGCTCTCAGGCATCGCTAGCGGGAGGGCCTAACGAGCAGTACTTC. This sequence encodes CASSSQASLAGGPNEQYF.

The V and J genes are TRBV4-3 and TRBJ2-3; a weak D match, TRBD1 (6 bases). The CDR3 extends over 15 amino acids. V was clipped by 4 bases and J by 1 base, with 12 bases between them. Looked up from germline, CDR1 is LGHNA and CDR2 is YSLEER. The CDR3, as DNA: TGCGCCAGCAGCCGTACCCCAGGGGGCACAGATACGCAGTATTTT. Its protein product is CASSRTPGGTDTQYF.

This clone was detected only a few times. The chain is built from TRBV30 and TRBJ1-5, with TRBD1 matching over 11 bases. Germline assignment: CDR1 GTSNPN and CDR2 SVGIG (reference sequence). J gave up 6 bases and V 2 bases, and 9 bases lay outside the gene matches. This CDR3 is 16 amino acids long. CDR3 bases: TGTGCCTGGAGTCCGGGACAGGGGGTTCGGAGTCAGCCCCAGCATTTT. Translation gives CAWSPGQGVRSQPQHF.

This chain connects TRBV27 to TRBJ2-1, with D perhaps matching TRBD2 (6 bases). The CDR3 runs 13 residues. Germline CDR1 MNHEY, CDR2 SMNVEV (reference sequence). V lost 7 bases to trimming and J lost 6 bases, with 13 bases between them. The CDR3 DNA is TGTGCCAGCAAAAGAGGAGGGATCAATGAGCAGTTCTTC. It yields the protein CASKRGGINEQFF.

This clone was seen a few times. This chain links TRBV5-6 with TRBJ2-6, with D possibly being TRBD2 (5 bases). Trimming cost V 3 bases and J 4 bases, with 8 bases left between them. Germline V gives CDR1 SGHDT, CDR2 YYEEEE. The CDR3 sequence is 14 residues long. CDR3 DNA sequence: TGTGCCAGCAGCTCGGGATTCGGGGCCAACGTCCTGACTTTC. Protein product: CASSSGFGANVLTF.

CDR3 coding DNA: TGTGCCAGCACCAAACTAGCGGCAAGCTCCTACGAGCAGTACTTC. This encodes CASTKLAASSYEQYF. The genes are TRBV2 and TRBJ2-7; the match to TRBD2 covers 8 bases. The CDR3 covers 15 residues. Germline values: CDR1 SNHLY, CDR2 FYNNEI. The trim removed 7 bases at V and 0 bases at J, leaving 8 bases unmatched.

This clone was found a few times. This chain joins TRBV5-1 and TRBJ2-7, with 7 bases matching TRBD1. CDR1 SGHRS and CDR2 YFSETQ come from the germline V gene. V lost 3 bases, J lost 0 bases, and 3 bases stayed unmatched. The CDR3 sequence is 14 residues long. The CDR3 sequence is CASSSGTDSYEQYF. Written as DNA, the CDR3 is TGCGCCAGCAGCTCGGGGACAGACTCCTACGAGCAGTACTTC.

CDR3 sequence: CASSQDIYGTSGRYNEQFF. CDR3 nucleotides: TGCGCCAGCAGCCAAGATATTTACGGGACTAGCGGCCGTTACAATGAGCAGTTCTTC. The chain employs TRBV4-1 and TRBJ2-1, with 11 bases matching TRBD2. In germline, CDR1 is MGHRA, CDR2 YSYEKL. Trimming removed 0 bases from V and 4 bases from J; junction bases left unmatched: 11. The CDR3 is 19 amino acids.

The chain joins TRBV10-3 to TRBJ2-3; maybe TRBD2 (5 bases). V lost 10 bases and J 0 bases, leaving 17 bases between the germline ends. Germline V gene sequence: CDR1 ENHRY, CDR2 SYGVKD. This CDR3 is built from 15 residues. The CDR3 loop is CATGIGAVSTDTQYF. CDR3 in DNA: TGTGCCACCGGGATTGGAGCGGTTAGCACAGATACGCAGTATTTT.

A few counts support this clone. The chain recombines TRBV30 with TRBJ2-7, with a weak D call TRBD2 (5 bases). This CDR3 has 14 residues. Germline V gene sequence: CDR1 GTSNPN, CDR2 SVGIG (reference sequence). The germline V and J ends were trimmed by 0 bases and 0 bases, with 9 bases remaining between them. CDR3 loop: CAWSVRRPSYEQYF. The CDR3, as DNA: TGTGCCTGGAGTGTACGGAGGCCCTCCTACGAGCAGTACTTC.

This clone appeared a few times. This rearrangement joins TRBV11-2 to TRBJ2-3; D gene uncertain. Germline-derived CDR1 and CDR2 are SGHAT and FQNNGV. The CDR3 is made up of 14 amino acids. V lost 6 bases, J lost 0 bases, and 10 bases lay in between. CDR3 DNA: TGTGCCAGCAGTCCCCGCACTAGCACAGATACGCAGTATTTT. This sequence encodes CASSPRTSTDTQYF.

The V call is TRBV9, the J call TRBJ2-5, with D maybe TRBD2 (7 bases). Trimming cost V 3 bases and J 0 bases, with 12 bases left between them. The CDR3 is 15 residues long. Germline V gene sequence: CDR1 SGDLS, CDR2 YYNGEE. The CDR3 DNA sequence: TGTGCCAGCAGCGCCGGGGGGCGGTACCAAGAGACCCAGTACTTC. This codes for CASSAGGRYQETQYF. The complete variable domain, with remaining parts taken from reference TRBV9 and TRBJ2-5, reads DSGVTQTPKHLITATGQRVTLRCSPRSGDLSVYWYQQSLDQGLQFLIQYYNGEERAKGNILERFSAQQFPDLHSELNLSSLELGDSALYFCASSAGGRYQETQYFGPGTRLLVL.

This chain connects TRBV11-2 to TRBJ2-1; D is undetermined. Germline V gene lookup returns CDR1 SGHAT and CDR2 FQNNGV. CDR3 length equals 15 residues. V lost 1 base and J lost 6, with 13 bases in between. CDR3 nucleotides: TGTGCCAGCAGCTTAGCCGCCCCTTTCGGCAATGAGCAGTTCTTC. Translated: CASSLAAPFGNEQFF.

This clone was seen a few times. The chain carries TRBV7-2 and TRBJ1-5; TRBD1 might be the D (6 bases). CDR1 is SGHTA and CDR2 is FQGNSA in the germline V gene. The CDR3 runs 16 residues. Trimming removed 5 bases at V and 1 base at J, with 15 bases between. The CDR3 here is CASSPATGFSNQPQHF. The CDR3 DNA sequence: TGTGCCAGCAGCCCCGCAACAGGGTTCAGCAATCAGCCCCAGCATTTT.

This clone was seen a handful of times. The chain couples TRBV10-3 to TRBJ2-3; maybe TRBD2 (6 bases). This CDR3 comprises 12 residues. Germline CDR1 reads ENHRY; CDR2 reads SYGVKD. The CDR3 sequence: CATGRDTDTQYF. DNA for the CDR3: TGTGCAACCGGGAGAGACACAGATACGCAGTATTTT.

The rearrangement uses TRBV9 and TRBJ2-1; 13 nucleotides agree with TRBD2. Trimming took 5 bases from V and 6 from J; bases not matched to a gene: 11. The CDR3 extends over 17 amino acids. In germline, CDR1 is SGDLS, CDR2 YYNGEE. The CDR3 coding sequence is TGTGCCAGCAGGCCAGACTACGGACTAGCGGGAGTCAATGAGCAGTTCTTC. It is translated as CASRPDYGLAGVNEQFF.